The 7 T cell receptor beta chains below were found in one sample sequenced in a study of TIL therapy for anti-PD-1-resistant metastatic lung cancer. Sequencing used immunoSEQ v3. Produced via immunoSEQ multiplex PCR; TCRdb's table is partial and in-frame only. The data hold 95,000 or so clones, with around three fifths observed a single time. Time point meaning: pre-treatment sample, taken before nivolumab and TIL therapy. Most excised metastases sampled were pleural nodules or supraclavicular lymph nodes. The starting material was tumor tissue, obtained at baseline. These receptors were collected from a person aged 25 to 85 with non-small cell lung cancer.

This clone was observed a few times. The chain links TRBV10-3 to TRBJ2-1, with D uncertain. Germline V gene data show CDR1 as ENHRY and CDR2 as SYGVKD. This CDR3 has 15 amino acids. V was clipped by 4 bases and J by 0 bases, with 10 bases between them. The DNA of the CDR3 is TGTGCCATCAGTGGGCCCTTCAGCTCCTACAATGAGCAGTTCTTC. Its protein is CAISGPFSSYNEQFF.

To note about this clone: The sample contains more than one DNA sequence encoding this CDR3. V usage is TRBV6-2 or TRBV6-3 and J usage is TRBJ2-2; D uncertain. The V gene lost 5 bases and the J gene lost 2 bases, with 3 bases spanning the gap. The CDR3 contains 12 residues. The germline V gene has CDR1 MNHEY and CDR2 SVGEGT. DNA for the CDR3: TGTGCCAGCAGTCTTAACACCGGGGAGCTGTTTTTT. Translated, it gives CASSLNTGELFF.

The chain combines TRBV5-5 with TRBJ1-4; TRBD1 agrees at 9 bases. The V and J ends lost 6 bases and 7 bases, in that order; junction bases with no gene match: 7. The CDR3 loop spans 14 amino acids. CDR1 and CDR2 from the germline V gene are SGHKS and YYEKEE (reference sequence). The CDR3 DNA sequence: TGTGCCAGCACACCGGACAGGGGCGGTGAAAAACTGTTTTTT. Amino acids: CASTPDRGGEKLFF.

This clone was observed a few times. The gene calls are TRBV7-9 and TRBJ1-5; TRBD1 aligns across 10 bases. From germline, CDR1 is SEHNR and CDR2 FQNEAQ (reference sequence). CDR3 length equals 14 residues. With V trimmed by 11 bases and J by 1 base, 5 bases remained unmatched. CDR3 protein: CAVGTGVSNQPQHF. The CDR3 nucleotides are TGTGCCGTGGGGACAGGGGTCAGCAATCAGCCCCAGCATTTT.

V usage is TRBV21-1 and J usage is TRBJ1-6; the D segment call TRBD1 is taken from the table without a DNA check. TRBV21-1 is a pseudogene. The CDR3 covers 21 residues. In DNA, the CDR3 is TGTGCCAGCAGCAGAACCCAGGGGGCCAATTTGGATCTCTCCTATAATTCACCCCTCCACTTT. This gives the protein CASSRTQGANLDLSYNSPLHF.

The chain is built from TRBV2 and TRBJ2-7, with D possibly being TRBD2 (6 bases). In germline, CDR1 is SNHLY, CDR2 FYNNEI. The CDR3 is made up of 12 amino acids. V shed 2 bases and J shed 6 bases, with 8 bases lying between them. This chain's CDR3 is CASSEPGGEQYF. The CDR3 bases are TGTGCCAGCAGTGAACCCGGGGGCGAGCAGTACTTC.

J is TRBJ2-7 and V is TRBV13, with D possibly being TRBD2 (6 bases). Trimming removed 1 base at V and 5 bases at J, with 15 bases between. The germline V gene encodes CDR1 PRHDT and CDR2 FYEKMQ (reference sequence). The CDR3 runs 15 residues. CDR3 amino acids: CASSLDGRGEDEQYF. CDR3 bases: TGTGCCAGCAGCTTAGACGGGAGAGGGGAGGACGAGCAGTACTTC.